These T cell receptor beta chains were read from a single sample in a study of shared clonotypes between healthy human individuals. The protocol was immunoSEQ multiplex PCR, while the TCRdb copy is restricted to in-frame clones and leaves out a portion. The sample gives 900,000 to 1,200,000 clones, approximately 80% of which show up once; 0.6% to 0.7% is in the top ten. Sequenced input: memory CD4+ T cells from PBMCs. The origin of the receptors is a man younger than 35 in good health. Some clones in this sample may be carry-over from other donors' samples. Each CDR3 is given with its conserved first and last residue. D genes are given only for firm matches. A clone size is listed for some rows: how often the clone was seen (once, few, many), or a class if it is expanded.

v_gene	abundance	j_gene	len	d_gene	CDR3aa	CDR3nt
TRBV5-8	-	TRBJ1-1	14	-	CASSRGGADTEAFF	TGTGCCAGCAGCCGAGGGGGGGCGGACACTGAAGCTTTCTTT
TRBV27	once	TRBJ1-5	17	-	CASSSLTHKNWIQPQHF	TGTGCCAGCAGTTCCTTGACCCACAAGAACTGGATTCAGCCCCAGCATTTT
TRBV7-8	-	TRBJ1-1	18	TRBD1	CASSLAYGGTDFGTEAFF	TGTGCCAGCAGCTTAGCGTACGGGGGGACAGACTTTGGCACTGAAGCTTTCTTT
TRBV28	-	TRBJ2-1	15	TRBD2	CAIDSREGSYNEQFF	TGTGCCATCGATTCCCGGGAGGGCTCCTACAATGAGCAGTTCTTC
TRBV6-5	-	TRBJ2-7	14	-	CASSYSMGVAEQYF	TGTGCCAGCAGTTACTCGATGGGGGTCGCCGAGCAGTACTTC
TRBV18	-	TRBJ1-1	14	-	CASSPPIQNTEAFF	TGTGCCAGCTCACCACCAATTCAGAACACTGAAGCTTTCTTT
TRBV5-1	-	TRBJ1-5	15	-	CASSLGPASNQPQHF	TGCGCCAGCAGCTTGGGGCCTGCTAGCAATCAGCCCCAGCATTTT
TRBV5-1	-	TRBJ1-2	15	-	CASSLLAGTSYGYTF	TGCGCCAGCAGCTTGTTGGCCGGGACCTCTTATGGCTACACCTTC
TRBV30	-	TRBJ1-2	13	-	CAWSRGWNYGYTF	TGTGCCTGGAGCAGGGGATGGAACTATGGCTACACCTTC
TRBV11-1	-	TRBJ2-1	14	-	CASSQDYGYNEQFF	TGTGCCAGCAGCCAGGATTACGGATACAATGAGCAGTTCTTC
TRBV5-6	-	TRBJ2-1	15	-	CASSFRGLRTNEQFF	TGTGCCAGCAGCTTTCGGGGGCTGCGTACTAATGAGCAGTTCTTC
TRBV5-4	-	TRBJ2-2	15	TRBD1	CASSHNRGATGELFF	TGTGCCAGCAGTCACAACAGGGGGGCCACCGGGGAGCTGTTTTTT
TRBV27	-	TRBJ2-3	13	-	CASSFQYTDTQYF	TGTGCCAGCAGTTTCCAATACACAGATACGCAGTATTTT
TRBV15	many	TRBJ2-1	20	TRBD2	CATSREGLAGGPRSYNEQFF	TGTGCCACCAGCAGAGAGGGACTAGCGGGAGGGCCTCGGTCCTACAATGAGCAGTTCTTC